Below, 9 T cell receptor delta chains from the same sample are listed, as sequenced in a study of intestinal T cells in coeliac disease. TCRdb reprocessed the multiplex PCR reads using CATT. Here the sample table reports approximately 91 delta-chain clones. More than 8 formalin-fixed paraffin-embedded scrolls, each 5 µm thick, supplied each case's genomic DNA. What was sequenced was a duodenal biopsy. The receptors here all came from a human donor who served as a control with a normal duodenal biopsy, not a healthy volunteer.

This clone turned up a few times. TCRdb's listed protein matches a much larger clone and diverges from this DNA's translation at residue 6, likely through a read error; the protein shown comes from the DNA. The chain employs TRDV1 and TRDJ1, with a possible D match to TRDD3 (8 bases). The CDR3 has 23 amino acids. Germline loops: CDR1 TSWWSYY, CDR2 QGS. Trimming removed 4 bases at V and 0 bases at J, with 36 bases between. The CDR3 coding sequence is TGTGCTCTTGGGGGCTGGCCCCCTTCCTTGTTTGGGATCTGGGGGACCGACACCGATAAACTCATCTTT. Translated: CALGGWPPSLFGIWGTDTDKLIF.

Remarks on this clone: Only one base separates this from a far larger clonotype, so it likely reflects a read error. The sample has other DNA sequences that encode this CDR3 too. The chain recombines TRAV29/DV5 with TRDJ1; 9 bases map to TRDD3. CDR1 is NSMFDY, CDR2 ISSIKDK, per germline. The CDR3 consists of 22 residues. The CDR3: CAARGTYKPVLGETRDTDKLIF. CDR3 nucleotides: TGTGCAGCAAGAGGGACCTACAAGCCTGTACTGGGGGAAACGCGCGACACAGATAAACTCATCTTT. Supplemented by reference TRAV29/DV5 and TRDJ1, the full variable domain reads DQQVKQNSPSLSVQEGRISILNCDYTNSMFDYFLWYKKYPAEGPTFLISISSIKDKNEDGRFTVFLNKSAKHLSLHIVPSQPGDSAVYFCAARGTYKPVLGETRDTDKLIFGKGTRVTVEP.

A note on this clone: TCRdb attributes to this sequence the protein of a much larger clone, which differs from the DNA translation at residue 11; a read error is likely, and the protein displayed is translated from the DNA. The rearrangement links TRDV1 to TRDJ1; 8 bases match TRDD3. The germline V gene encodes CDR1 TSWWSYY and CDR2 QGS. The CDR3 contains 19 residues. V was pared by 0 bases and J by 3 bases, with 15 bases of the junction left unmatched. CDR3 loop: CALGELGLPSEGYADKLIF. As DNA, the CDR3 is TGTGCTCTTGGGGAACTAGGGCTCCCGTCTGAGGGATACGCCGATAAACTCATCTTT.

A note on this clone: A far larger clone is one nucleotide away, so this likely arose from a read error. This same CDR3 is encoded by further DNA sequences in the sample. The chain is built from TRAV29/DV5 and TRDJ1; 9 bases align to TRDD3. CDR1 is NSMFDY and CDR2 is ISSIKDK in the germline V gene. J was trimmed by 0 bases and V by 2 bases; bases with no gene match: 26. CDR3 length equals 22 residues. The CDR3 is CAARGTYKPVLGETRDTDKLIF. CDR3 sequence (DNA): TGTGCAGCAAGAGGGACCTACAAGCCTGTACTGGGGGAGACGCGCGACACCGATAAACTCATCTTT.

The J gene is TRDJ1, the V gene TRDV1; 11 bases map to TRDD3. The CDR3 runs 26 residues. The V gene's germline CDR1 is TSWWSYY and CDR2 QGS. Losses at the gene ends were 4 bases for V and 0 bases for J; bases not matched to a gene: 34. The CDR3 loop reads CALGAPTFLHPPCWGIPCKDTDKLIF. The CDR3 bases are TGTGCTCTTGGGGCGCCCACCTTCCTACACCCGCCGTGCTGGGGGATACCTTGCAAAGACACCGATAAACTCATCTTT.

With regard to this clone: This sequence is one base from a far larger clone and is likely a read error. The V and J genes are TRDV1 and TRDJ1; 12 bases match TRDD3. CDR1 is TSWWSYY and CDR2 is QGS in the germline V gene. V dropped 0 bases and J dropped 3; count of bases not matched to a gene: 11. The CDR3 consists of 19 residues. Here the CDR3 DNA reads TGTGCTCTTGGGGAACTAGGGTTCCCGTCTGGGGGATACGCCGATAAACTCATCTTT. It is translated as CALGELGFPSGGYADKLIF.

This clone was observed a few times. The protein given by TCRdb reflects a much larger clone and differs at residue 6 from this DNA's translation, likely from a read error; the protein shown is the DNA's translation. This sequence joins TRDV1 and TRDJ1; 12 bases are shared with TRDD3. Germline V gene data show CDR1 as TSWWSYY and CDR2 as QGS. CDR3 length: 19 amino acids. The V and J ends lost 1 base and 3 bases, in that order; junction bases with no gene match: 12. The chain's CDR3 is CALGERGLPSGGYADKLIF. CDR3 bases: TGTGCTCTTGGGGAACGAGGGCTCCCGTCTGGGGGATACGCCGATAAACTCATCTTT.

The J gene call is TRDJ1, but no V gene call exists; the table's TRDD3 call for D was not verified on the DNA. CDR3 size: 18 residues. CDR3 protein: CASLPGLGDIDSTDKLIF. CDR3 nucleotide sequence: TGTGCCTCCCTACCTGGACTGGGGGATATTGATTCGACCGATAAACTCATCTTT.

The rearrangement joins TRAV23/DV6 to TRDJ1; TRDD3 matches 12 bases. The CDR3 consists of 20 residues. V gave up 6 bases and J gave up 4 bases; unmatched junction bases: 25. CDR1 is NTAFDY and CDR2 is IRPDVSE in the germline V gene (reference sequence). The CDR3 here is CADSFLRLTGGYKYGDKLIF. In nucleotides, the CDR3 is TGTGCAGACAGCTTCCTCCGCCTTACTGGGGGATACAAGTATGGCGATAAACTCATCTTT. Looking up the rest from reference TRAV23/DV6 and TRDJ1 gives the full variable domain: QQQVKQSPQSLIVQKGGISIINCAYENTAFDYFPWYQQFPGKGPALLIAIRPDVSEKKEGRFTISFNKSAKQFSLHIMDSQPGDSATYFCADSFLRLTGGYKYGDKLIFGKGTRVTVEP.